This TCR beta chain was recorded in a study of vaccination and CD4 T cells after COVID-19. Study-wide results and caveats: Analysis of convalescent patients found that 304 of 307 vaccine-specific clones were spike mono-reactive. Convalescent patients' median share of reactive clones seen only post-vaccination was 85% to 90%.

Regarding treatment: approximately 10-day PBMC culture with coronavirus spike peptide pools or control peptides (ViraFEST assay). Before TCRs were sequenced, ViraFEST expanded antigen-specific T cells with peptide pools. For this clonotype: Its antigen is unknown.

An Oncomine TCR Beta short-read assay was used to sequence the DNA from cultured CD4+ T cells. The authors extracted genomic DNA from cultured CD4+ T cells. TCRdb fed the PCR reads into MiXCR, producing one record per CDR3 protein. Of more than 11,000 distinct CDR3 sequences listed, roughly 29% are singletons. The V gene's germline CDR1 is SEHNR and CDR2 FQNEAQ (reference sequence). V trimming: 3 bases; J trimming: 5 bases; junction bases outside the gene matches: 0. The length of the CDR3 is 13 residues. This TCR was sampled from a human donor who received a COVID-19 vaccine. This specimen consisted of CD4+ T cells from blood, cultured in vitro, obtained before SARS-CoV-2 vaccination. This chain joins TRBV7-9 and TRBJ2-2, with TRBD2 identical over 7 bases. The CDR3, as DNA: TGTGCCAGCAGCTTGGGGGGGACCGGGGAGCTGTTTTTT. This codes for CASSLGGTGELFF.